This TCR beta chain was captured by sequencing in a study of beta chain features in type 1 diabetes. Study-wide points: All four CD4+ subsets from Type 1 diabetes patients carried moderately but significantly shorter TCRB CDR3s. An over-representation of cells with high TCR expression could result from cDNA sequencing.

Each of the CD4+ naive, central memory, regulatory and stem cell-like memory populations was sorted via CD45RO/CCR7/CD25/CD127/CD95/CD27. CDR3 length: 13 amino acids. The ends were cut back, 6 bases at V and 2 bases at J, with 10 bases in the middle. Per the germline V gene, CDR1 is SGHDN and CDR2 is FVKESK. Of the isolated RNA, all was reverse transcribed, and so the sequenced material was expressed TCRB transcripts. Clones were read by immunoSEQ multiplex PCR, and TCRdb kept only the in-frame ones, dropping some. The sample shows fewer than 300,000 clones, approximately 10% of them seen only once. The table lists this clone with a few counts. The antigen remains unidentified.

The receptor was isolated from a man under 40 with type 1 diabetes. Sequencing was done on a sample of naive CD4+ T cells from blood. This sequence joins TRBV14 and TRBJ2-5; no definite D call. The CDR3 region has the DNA TGTGCCAGCAGTCCCCAGGAACAAGAGACCCAGTACTTC. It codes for CASSPQEQETQYF.